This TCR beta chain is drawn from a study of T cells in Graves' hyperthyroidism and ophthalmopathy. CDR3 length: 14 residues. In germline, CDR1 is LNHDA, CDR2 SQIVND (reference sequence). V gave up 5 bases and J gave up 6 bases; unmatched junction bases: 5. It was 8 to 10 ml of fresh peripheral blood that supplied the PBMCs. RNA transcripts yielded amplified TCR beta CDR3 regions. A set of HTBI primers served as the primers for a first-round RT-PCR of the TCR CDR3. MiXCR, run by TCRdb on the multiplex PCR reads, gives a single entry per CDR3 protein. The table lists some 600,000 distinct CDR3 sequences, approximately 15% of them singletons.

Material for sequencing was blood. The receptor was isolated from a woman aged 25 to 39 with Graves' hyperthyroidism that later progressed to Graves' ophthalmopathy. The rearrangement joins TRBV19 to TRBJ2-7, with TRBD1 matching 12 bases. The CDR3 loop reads CASSPRDRGREQYF. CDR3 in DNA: TGTGCCAGTAGTCCCAGGGACAGGGGGCGCGAGCAGTACTTC.